This T cell receptor beta chain was observed in a study of metastatic and nonmetastatic thyroid tumors. Across the whole study: From malignant and benign thyroid patients, repertoires in blood and in tumor or nodule tissue were compared. Findings of the study overall: Malignant tumors reportedly showed significantly higher TCR beta diversity than benign nodules in both blood and tumor.

This CDR3 is 13 amino acids long. Trimming removed 5 bases at V and 3 bases at J, with 11 bases between. CDR1 and CDR2 (germline): MDHEN, SYDVKM. In the case of this clone: Its antigen is unknown.

Patients underwent thyroid surgery, and none had received any treatment before it. Authors' methods: Clinicopathological groups supplied CDR3 differences that were used to build a distant-metastasis classifier for papillary thyroid cancer. TCRdb re-analyzed the PCR reads through MiXCR. The authors' filters were not applied to this entry. The repertoire has about 59,000 clones, just under 30% of them found once; the top ten carry about 16%. This chain links TRBV28 with TRBJ2-7; a weak D match, TRBD2 (6 bases). The sequencing sample was made of blood. The sequence came from a female donor with papillary thyroid cancer or a benign thyroid nodule (not recorded which). Some clones in this sample may be carry-over from other donors' samples. This CDR3 is CASSQTSFYEQYF. DNA of the CDR3: TGTGCCAGCAGTCAAACTAGCTTCTACGAGCAGTACTTC.